The 18 T cell receptor beta chains in this list originate from one sample, sequenced in a study of blood T cell repertoires in COVID-19. Produced via immunoSEQ multiplex PCR; TCRdb's table is partial and in-frame only. Of roughly 350,000 clones listed, around nine tenths are singletons. The sequenced sample was peripheral blood. The receptors come from a woman aged 45 to 65 with active or convalescent COVID-19.

The chain has TRBV7-2 and TRBJ1-1; 7 nucleotides line up with TRBD1. Unmatched junction bases numbered 14, after V lost 2 bases and J lost 11 bases. The CDR3 has 15 amino acids. CDR1 is SGHTA and CDR2 is FQGNSA in the germline V gene. The CDR3, as DNA: TGTGCCAGCAGCTTAAGCCAGACAGGGCCTTCAATCGCTTTCTTT. It encodes CASSLSQTGPSIAFF.

This sequence joins TRBV29-1 and TRBJ2-3, with D hard to call. The V and J ends lost 2 bases and 2 bases respectively, with 11 bases between them. Germline values: CDR1 SQVTM, CDR2 ANQGSEA. The CDR3 covers 14 residues. The CDR3, as DNA: TGCAGCGTTGAAAAGGTGCGGCTCACAGATACGCAGTATTTT. This encodes CSVEKVRLTDTQYF.

The CDR3 is CASSFRTSGGAPHNEQFF. The CDR3 DNA reads TGTGCCAGCAGCTTCAGGACTAGCGGGGGGGCCCCTCACAATGAGCAGTTCTTC. The V call is TRBV13, the J call TRBJ2-1; 15 bases fit TRBD2. This CDR3 contains 18 residues. Germline CDR1 PRHDT, CDR2 FYEKMQ (reference sequence). The trim removed 3 bases at V and 5 bases at J, leaving 8 bases unmatched.

There are a few counts of this clone. The rearrangement joins TRBV5-1 to TRBJ2-7; 12 bases align to TRBD2. The CDR3 totals 14 residues. In germline, CDR1 is SGHRS, CDR2 YFSETQ. V was pared by 3 bases and J by 2 bases, with 0 bases of the junction left unmatched. CDR3 residues: CASSSSGRAYEQYF. Written as DNA, the CDR3 is TGCGCCAGCAGCTCTAGCGGGAGGGCCTACGAGCAGTACTTC.

The CDR3 DNA reads TGTGCCAGCAGCCAAGATAGGGCTAGCGGGACGGGCAGGGATACGCAGTATTTT. Its translation is CASSQDRASGTGRDTQYF. V and J are TRBV4-2 and TRBJ2-3; 9 positions match TRBD2. The CDR3 has 18 residues. Germline-derived CDR1 and CDR2 are LGHNA and YNFKEQ. V lost 0 bases to trimming and J lost 6 bases; unmatched junction nucleotides: 13.

This chain joins TRBV5-5 and TRBJ1-1; D possibly corresponds to TRBD1 (6 bases). Germline-derived CDR1 and CDR2 are SGHKS and YYEKEE (reference sequence). V lost 1 base, J lost 4 bases, and 20 bases lay in between. CDR3 length: 17 residues. Here the CDR3 reads CASSLFRGAETGTEAFF. CDR3 nucleotides: TGTGCCAGCAGCTTGTTCAGGGGCGCAGAGACTGGCACTGAAGCTTTCTTT. Full variable domain (remainder filled in from reference TRBV5-5 and TRBJ1-1): DAGVTQSPTHLIKTRGQQVTLRCSPISGHKSVSWYQQVLGQGPQFIFQYYEKEERGRGNFPDRFSARQFPNYSSELNVNALLLGDSALYLCASSLFRGAETGTEAFFGQGTRLTVV.

The V call is TRBV6-6, the J call TRBJ2-7; TRBD1 matches 8 bases. J gave up 5 bases and V 5 bases, and 5 bases lay outside the gene matches. CDR1 MNHNY and CDR2 SVGAGI come from the germline V gene (reference sequence). The CDR3 extends over 13 amino acids. This chain's CDR3 is CASSKDRVNEQYF. CDR3 bases: TGTGCCAGCAGTAAGGACAGGGTCAACGAGCAGTACTTC.

V is TRBV7-3 and J is TRBJ2-7; TRBD1 is a possible D gene (6 bases). Between the trimmed V and J ends, which lost 3 bases and 2 bases, there was a span of 11 bases. This CDR3 is built from 14 residues. Germline V lookup: CDR1 SGHTA, CDR2 FQGTGA. The CDR3 is CASSLGAVPYEQYF. CDR3 sequence (DNA): TGTGCCAGCAGCTTGGGGGCCGTCCCCTACGAGCAGTACTTC.

V gene TRBV7-3 combines with J gene TRBJ2-3; TRBD2 matches at 9 bases. V shed 5 bases, J shed 3 bases, and the junction held 3 bases outside the gene matches. The CDR3 sequence is 14 residues long. Germline V CDR1 and CDR2: SGHTA, FQGTGA. This CDR3 is CASSRSGGTDTQYF. CDR3 sequence (DNA): TGTGCCAGCAGCCGTAGCGGGGGTACAGATACGCAGTATTTT.

The sample holds a few counts of this clone. The V call is TRBV7-8, the J call TRBJ2-7; D remains ambiguous. Germline CDR1 SGHVS, CDR2 FQNEAQ. The CDR3 length is 11 residues. Deletions cut 5 bases from V and 7 bases from J, with 9 bases between. The CDR3 region is CASSQQREQYF. The CDR3 nucleotides are TGTGCCAGCAGCCAACAGAGAGAGCAGTACTTC.

This chain joins TRBV24-1 and TRBJ2-3, with TRBD2 identical over 10 bases. V was pared by 1 base and J by 8 bases, with 8 bases of the junction left unmatched. Germline assignment: CDR1 KGHDR and CDR2 SFDVKD. This CDR3 comprises 16 residues. The CDR3 region is CATSDFGTSGEVTQYF. In DNA form, the CDR3 reads TGTGCCACCAGTGATTTCGGTACTAGCGGGGAAGTTACGCAGTATTTT.

This sequence joins TRBV30 and TRBJ2-7; 8 bases agree with TRBD1. J lost 3 bases, V lost 4 bases, and 11 bases had no gene match. CDR3 length equals 15 residues. Germline-derived CDR1 and CDR2 are GTSNPN and SVGIG (reference sequence). CDR3 DNA: TGTGCCTGGATACCTCGGGACAGGTCTTTCTACGAGCAGTACTTC. It encodes CAWIPRDRSFYEQYF.

This clone was seen a single time. This chain joins TRBV5-4 and TRBJ2-7, with TRBD1 matching 7 bases. V was pared by 0 bases and J by 4 bases, with 7 bases of the junction left unmatched. CDR1 and CDR2 from the germline V gene are SGHNT and YYREEE (reference sequence). This CDR3 is built from 15 residues. DNA of the CDR3: TGTGCCAGCAGCTTGGGGGGGACAGATAATTACGAGCAGTACTTC. Protein: CASSLGGTDNYEQYF.

The rearrangement links TRBV4-1 to TRBJ2-1; possibly TRBD2 for D (7 bases). Deletions cut 4 bases from V and 6 bases from J, with 16 bases between. CDR3 length: 15 residues. From germline, CDR1 is MGHRA and CDR2 YSYEKL. The DNA of the CDR3 is TGCGCCAGCAGCCGCTTAGGGGGGGCAGGCAATGAGCAGTTCTTC. Amino acids: CASSRLGGAGNEQFF.

V and J are TRBV10-3 and TRBJ2-3, with D hard to call. Trimming left V 10 bases short and J 8 bases short, with 13 bases between. This CDR3 contains 11 residues. CDR1 ENHRY and CDR2 SYGVKD come from the germline V gene. CDR3: CATLLESTQYF. CDR3 nucleotide sequence: TGTGCCACTCTTCTGGAGAGTACGCAGTATTTT.

The chain joins TRBV27 to TRBJ2-1; TRBD1 agrees at 7 bases. This CDR3 is built from 15 residues. V lost 2 bases to trimming and J lost 5 bases; unmatched junction nucleotides: 6. Per germline, CDR1 MNHEY and CDR2 SMNVEV (reference sequence). The CDR3 reads CASSLDRERHNEQFF. CDR3 sequence (DNA): TGTGCCAGCAGTTTAGACAGGGAAAGACACAATGAGCAGTTCTTC.

This chain joins TRBV7-9 and TRBJ1-4, with D hard to call. The CDR3 totals 15 residues. Germline loops: CDR1 SEHNR, CDR2 FQNEAQ (reference sequence). V shed 1 base and J shed 0 bases, with 6 bases lying between them. CDR3 sequence (DNA): TGTGCCAGCAGCTTAGGGCAAGCAACTAATGAAAAACTGTTTTTT. It translates to CASSLGQATNEKLFF.

This clone has just one count. This rearrangement joins TRBV2 to TRBJ2-5; D unresolved. The CDR3 runs to 11 residues. The germline V gene has CDR1 SNHLY and CDR2 FYNNEI. V lost 6 bases, J lost 3 bases, and 5 bases lay in between. CDR3 sequence (DNA): TGTGCCAGCAGGCTAAAAGAGACCCAGTACTTC. Its translation is CASRLKETQYF.